The 28 T cell receptor beta chains below were found in one sample sequenced in a study of T cell responses to AZD1222 COVID-19 vaccine. Using immunoSEQ multiplex PCR, the repertoire was profiled, and TCRdb retains in-frame clones only, with some absent. The sample holds about 120,000 clones, over 75% seen once. Sequencing used peripheral blood, obtained 28 days after the second dose of the MenACWY control vaccine. Source of these receptors: an adult who received the MenACWY meningococcal vaccine as a control.

The gene calls are TRBV4-1 and TRBJ1-3; no definite D call. V dropped 3 bases and J dropped 0 bases, with 15 bases sitting between them. CDR1 and CDR2 from the germline V gene are MGHRA and YSYEKL. The CDR3 sequence is 17 residues long. The CDR3 loop reads CASSHPAGDYSGNTIYF. Here the CDR3 DNA reads TGCGCCAGCAGCCACCCGGCCGGGGATTACTCTGGAAACACCATATATTTT.

V and J are TRBV7-2 and TRBJ2-2; D unclear. The V gene's germline CDR1 is SGHTA and CDR2 FQGNSA. V was trimmed by 1 base and J by 0 bases, leaving 9 bases between them. This CDR3 comprises 16 residues. CDR3 DNA: TGTGCCAGCAGCTTAGTACCTAATGCGAACACCGGGGAGCTGTTTTTT. Translation gives CASSLVPNANTGELFF.

The chain couples TRBV11-2 to TRBJ1-6; D not certain. CDR3 length: 12 residues. Trimming pared 4 bases from V and 14 bases from J, leaving 12 bases between. The germline V gene has CDR1 SGHAT and CDR2 FQNNGV. The chain's CDR3 is CASSSPSGSLHF. The CDR3 DNA follows: TGTGCCAGCAGCTCCCCGTCGGGATCCCTCCACTTT.

The chain recombines TRBV18 with TRBJ2-4; perhaps D is TRBD1 or TRBD2 (5 bases each). V lost 3 bases, J lost 6 bases, and 12 bases lay in between. The CDR3 is 14 amino acids. Germline V CDR1 and CDR2: KGHSH, LQKENI. The CDR3 nucleotides are TGTGCCAGCTCACCTTTGTCAGGGACAAACATTCAGTACTTC. Translated: CASSPLSGTNIQYF.

The rearrangement links TRBV7-6 to TRBJ2-1; 7 nucleotides agree with TRBD1. Trimming cost V 3 bases and J 3 bases; bases outside gene matches: 8. The germline V gene encodes CDR1 SGHVS and CDR2 FNYEAQ. This CDR3 has 16 amino acids. The CDR3 protein is CASSFSAGTVYNEQFF. CDR3 sequence (DNA): TGTGCCAGCAGCTTTTCGGCTGGGACAGTCTACAATGAGCAGTTCTTC.

The CDR3 nucleotides read TGTGCCAGCAGTTCCCCTCATCCCTACGAGCAGTACGTC. It yields the protein CASSSPHPYEQYV. The chain uses TRBV28 and TRBJ2-7, with D hard to call. V was cut by 4 bases and J by 2 bases, with 9 bases left in between. This CDR3 has 13 residues. The V gene's germline CDR1 is MDHEN and CDR2 SYDVKM.

This clone was detected only once. The chain has TRBV7-9 and TRBJ1-1, with D perhaps TRBD1 (6 bases). The CDR3 runs 16 residues. CDR1 is SEHNR, CDR2 FQNEAQ, per germline (reference sequence). V was trimmed by 5 bases and J by 1 base, leaving 17 bases between them. In DNA, the CDR3 is TGTGCCAGCAGCCCCCTCGGGGAGGGGGGGAACACTGAAGCTTTCTTT. Residues: CASSPLGEGGNTEAFF.

The rearrangement links TRBV30 to TRBJ2-7; D is possibly TRBD2 (5 bases). The V and J ends lost 4 bases and 2 bases respectively, with 12 bases between them. The CDR3 runs 13 residues. CDR1 is GTSNPN and CDR2 is SVGIG in the germline V gene (reference sequence). As DNA, the CDR3 is TGTGCCTGGAAGGCGGGTTCACCCTACGAGCAGTACTTC. Its translation: CAWKAGSPYEQYF.

The V and J genes are TRBV11-1 and TRBJ1-6; possibly TRBD1 for D (5 bases). The germline V gene has CDR1 SGHAT and CDR2 FQDESV (reference sequence). The CDR3 loop spans 14 amino acids. V lost 2 bases and J 9 bases, leaving 11 bases between the germline ends. DNA for the CDR3: TGTGCCAGCAGCTTACAGGGAGAGAGTTCACCCCTCCACTTT. Protein sequence: CASSLQGESSPLHF. The full variable domain, rest sourced from reference TRBV11-1 and TRBJ1-6, is EAEVAQSPRYKITEKSQAVAFWCDPISGHATLYWYRQILGQGPELLVQFQDESVVDDSQLPKDRFSAERLKGVDSTLKIQPAELGDSAMYLCASSLQGESSPLHFGNGTRLTVT.

CDR3 DNA sequence: TGCGCCAGCAGTTCGGACAGGGTAACAGATACGCAGTATTTT. It codes for CASSSDRVTDTQYF. The gene calls are TRBV10-1 and TRBJ2-3; 8 bases map to TRBD1. This CDR3 has 14 amino acids. The J segment lost 3 bases and the V segment lost 5 bases, leaving 4 bases of the junction unmatched. Germline V gene lookup returns CDR1 WNHNN and CDR2 SYGVQD (reference sequence).

J is TRBJ2-2 and V is TRBV24-1; 8 nucleotides line up with TRBD1. Per germline, CDR1 KGHDR and CDR2 SFDVKD. This CDR3 has 15 residues. V gave up 3 bases and J gave up 5 bases; unmatched junction bases: 4. The CDR3 here is CATSDTRQGTGELFF. The CDR3 region has the DNA TGTGCCACCAGTGATACTCGACAGGGGACCGGGGAGCTGTTTTTT.

This chain joins TRBV7-2 and TRBJ1-5; D is uncertain. The V end lost 3 bases, the J end lost 0 bases, and 6 bases lay between the germline ends. Germline CDR1 reads SGHTA; CDR2 reads FQGNSA. This CDR3 region has 14 residues. CDR3 nucleotide sequence: TGTGCCAGCAGCTTGGTGCGTAGCAATCAGCCCCAGCATTTT. It translates to CASSLVRSNQPQHF.

The chain carries TRBV13 and TRBJ2-1; perhaps TRBD1 as D (6 bases). The germline V and J ends were trimmed by 3 bases and 5 bases, with 14 bases remaining between them. Germline V CDR1 and CDR2: PRHDT, FYEKMQ (reference sequence). This CDR3 spans 15 amino acids. This CDR3 is CASSFLQGAHNEQFF. CDR3 bases: TGTGCCAGCAGCTTTCTACAGGGTGCCCACAATGAGCAGTTCTTC.

The chain carries TRBV20-1 and TRBJ2-5; no clear D gene. CDR3 length: 11 residues. Germline lookup yields CDR1 DFQATT and CDR2 SNEGSKA (reference sequence). V lost 5 bases to trimming and J lost 5 bases, with 9 bases between them. The CDR3 region is CSAQNLETQYF. The CDR3 nucleotides read TGCAGTGCTCAGAATCTCGAGACCCAGTACTTC.

This clone was picked up a small number of times. V gene TRBV5-4 combines with J gene TRBJ2-1; 8 bases match TRBD2. Per the germline V gene, CDR1 is SGHNT and CDR2 is YYREEE (reference sequence). V lost 4 bases, J lost 6 bases, and 12 bases stayed unmatched. The CDR3 runs 16 residues. The DNA of the CDR3 is TGTGCCAGCAGCCCGGGAGGTACCGGGAGGGCCAATGAGCAGTTCTTC. Translated, it gives CASSPGGTGRANEQFF.

The J gene is TRBJ1-1, the V gene TRBV3-1 (or the pseudogene TRBV3-2); a possible D gene is TRBD1 (5 bases). The CDR3 covers 19 residues. Looked up from germline, CDR1 is LGHDT and CDR2 is YNNKEL (reference sequence). The germline V and J ends were trimmed by 4 bases and 2 bases, with 26 bases remaining between them. The DNA for the CDR3 is TGTGCCAGCAGCCCCCCTAGCGGAATTGACAGTTGGGAAAACACTGAAGCTTTCTTT. The encoded protein is CASSPPSGIDSWENTEAFF.

V usage is TRBV29-1 and J usage is TRBJ1-4, with 10 bases matching TRBD1. Looked up from germline, CDR1 is SQVTM and CDR2 is ANQGSEA. The CDR3 totals 14 residues. V shed 5 bases, J shed 8 bases, and the junction held 8 bases outside the gene matches. The CDR3 coding sequence is TGCAGCGTTTCGACAGGGGGCCTTTTGGAAAAACTGTTTTTT. Its translation: CSVSTGGLLEKLFF.

This chain links TRBV7-2 with TRBJ2-7; D is unresolved. Looked up from germline, CDR1 is SGHTA and CDR2 is FQGNSA. Trimming pared 1 base from V and 4 bases from J, leaving 8 bases between. The CDR3 runs to 13 residues. The CDR3 loop is CASSLEGGYEQYF. The CDR3 nucleotides are TGTGCCAGCAGCTTAGAGGGCGGATACGAGCAGTACTTC.

The CDR3 region has the DNA TGCGCCAGCACCCCCCAACCCCCCGGGACTTCGAACACCGGGGAGCTGTTTTTT. This translates into CASTPQPPGTSNTGELFF. This chain uses TRBV5-1 with TRBJ2-2; a possible D gene is TRBD2 (6 bases). The CDR3 is 18 residues long. The ends were cut back, 6 bases at V and 0 bases at J, with 21 bases in the middle. Germline values: CDR1 SGHRS, CDR2 YFSETQ.

V is TRBV19 and J is TRBJ2-7; 11 nucleotides match TRBD2. The CDR3 has 15 residues. Germline CDR1 and CDR2: LNHDA and SQIVND (reference sequence). The V and J ends lost 1 base and 6 bases, in that order; junction bases with no gene match: 5. CDR3 in amino acids: CASSIVTSGSSEQYF. The CDR3 bases are TGTGCCAGTAGTATAGTCACTAGCGGGAGTAGCGAGCAGTACTTC.

The genes are TRBV7-2 and TRBJ2-2, with 9 bases matching TRBD2. Germline assignment: CDR1 SGHTA and CDR2 FQGNSA. This CDR3 is built from 15 residues. Trimming removed 5 bases from V and 1 base from J; junction bases left unmatched: 2. For the CDR3, the DNA is TGTGCCAGCAGCGCACTAGCGGGGAACACCGGGGAGCTGTTTTTT. Protein product: CASSALAGNTGELFF.

V usage is TRBV28 and J usage is TRBJ2-1; D possibly matches TRBD1 or TRBD2 (6 bases each). The CDR3 sequence is 15 residues long. V lost 6 bases and J lost 0, with 12 bases in between. Germline values: CDR1 MDHEN, CDR2 SYDVKM. The CDR3 reads CASRIADSSYNEQFF. The DNA of the CDR3 is TGTGCCAGCAGAATAGCGGACAGCTCCTACAATGAGCAGTTCTTC. Full variable domain (rest looked up from reference TRBV28 and TRBJ2-1): DVKVTQSSRYLVKRTGEKVFLECVQDMDHENMFWYRQDPGLGLRLIYFSYDVKMKEKGDIPEGYSVSREKKERFSLILESASTNQTSMYLCASRIADSSYNEQFFGPGTRLTVL.

This chain uses TRBV6-5 with TRBJ1-1; D gene ambiguous. V lost 6 bases to trimming and J lost 7 bases, with 6 bases between them. Per the germline V gene, CDR1 is MNHEY and CDR2 is SVGAGI. The length of the CDR3 is 10 residues. CDR3 amino acids: CASRGFEAFF. In DNA form, the CDR3 reads TGTGCCAGCAGAGGATTTGAAGCTTTCTTT.

The rearrangement links TRBV3-1 (or the pseudogene TRBV3-2) to TRBJ2-7; 9 nucleotides match TRBD1. CDR3 length: 14 residues. The germline CDR1 and CDR2 sequences are LGHDT and YNNKEL (reference sequence). V lost 5 bases and J lost 4; bases outside the gene matches: 6. CDR3 sequence reads: CASSWGQGGYEQYF. As DNA, the CDR3 is TGTGCCAGCAGCTGGGGACAGGGCGGATACGAGCAGTACTTC.

The chain recombines TRBV25-1 with TRBJ2-5, with TRBD1 identical over 9 bases. Germline loops: CDR1 MGHDK, CDR2 SYGVNS. CDR3 length: 18 residues. The ends lost 0 bases at V and 2 bases at J; junction bases unmatched: 10. The CDR3 nucleotides are TGTGCCAGCAGTGAATACGGACCGGGACAGGGTAGGCAAGAGACCCAGTACTTC. Residues: CASSEYGPGQGRQETQYF.

The rearrangement uses TRBV20-1 and TRBJ2-1; D possibly corresponds to TRBD1 (6 bases). Between the trimmed V and J ends, which lost 3 bases and 8 bases, there was a span of 11 bases. This CDR3 spans 12 amino acids. The germline V gene has CDR1 DFQATT and CDR2 SNEGSKA (reference sequence). The CDR3 nucleotides are TGCAGTGCTAGTTGGGGGCGTGATGAGCAGTTCTTC. It codes for CSASWGRDEQFF.

The rearrangement links TRBV11-2 to TRBJ2-2, with TRBD2 matching 7 bases. CDR1 SGHAT and CDR2 FQNNGV come from the germline V gene. This CDR3 has 13 residues. J was trimmed by 7 bases and V by 4 bases; bases with no gene match: 3. The chain's CDR3 is CASSSAGDGELFF. As DNA, the CDR3 is TGTGCCAGCAGCTCCGCGGGGGACGGGGAGCTGTTTTTT. Using reference TRBV11-2 and TRBJ2-2 for the parts outside the CDR3, the full variable domain is EAGVAQSPRYKIIEKRQSVAFWCNPISGHATLYWYQQILGQGPKLLIQFQNNGVVDDSQLPKDRFSAERLKGVDSTLKIQPAKLEDSAVYLCASSSAGDGELFFGEGSRLTVL.

The genes are TRBV7-2 and TRBJ1-6; no definite D call. The V end lost 1 base, the J end lost 6 bases, and 13 bases lay between the germline ends. The CDR3 extends over 16 amino acids. Looked up from germline, CDR1 is SGHTA and CDR2 is FQGNSA. This CDR3 reads CASSLVPGERNSPLHF. The CDR3 coding sequence is TGTGCCAGCAGCTTAGTTCCCGGTGAACGTAATTCACCCCTCCACTTT.